This T cell receptor beta chain was observed in a study of T cells expressing NK-cell markers. At the level of the study: Sorted CD3+CD56-NKG2C+, CD3+CD56+NKG2C+ and CD3+CD56+NKG2C- T cells supplied the TCR beta repertoires.

For each CDR3 protein, TCRdb gives one entry from its re-call of the 5' RACE reads, without DNA. In total, the table holds approximately 15,000 distinct CDR3 sequences. The TCR sequence derives from a man aged 18-69 years in good health. Source material: blood T cells: a sorted CD56 or NKG2C T cell subset, CD4+ or CD8+ T cells, or bulk PBMC T cells (not recorded which).

The chain's CDR3 is CASSPGLPTDTQYF. The V gene is TRBV5-6, the J gene TRBJ2-3; TCRdb lists TRBD2, though no DNA is available to test this call. Germline V lookup: CDR1 SGHDT, CDR2 YYEEEE. The CDR3 has 14 residues.